The 14 T cell receptor beta chains presented below share a single source sample, sequenced in a study of PD-1 blockade in classical Hodgkin lymphoma. All patients relapsed after autologous stem cell transplantation, and brentuximab vedotin exposure varied. TCRdb keeps only in-frame clones here, not all; method: immunoSEQ multiplex PCR. The sample contains fewer than 15,000 clones, less than 80% of which appear only once. Here the sequenced sample was peripheral blood mononuclear cells (PBMCs), taken at baseline. The receptors derive from a human donor with classical Hodgkin lymphoma.

The chain employs TRBV10-3 and TRBJ1-3; no firm D call. CDR1 and CDR2 from the germline V gene are ENHRY and SYGVKD. This CDR3 contains 12 residues. V was trimmed by 6 bases and J by 0 bases, leaving 3 bases between them. The CDR3 nucleotides are TGTGCCATCAGGAGCTCTGGAAACACCATATATTTT. Protein product: CAIRSSGNTIYF.

In this sample, this clone turned up once. The rearrangement joins TRBV10-2 to TRBJ2-2; D uncertain. This CDR3 has 17 amino acids. The germline V gene encodes CDR1 WSHSY and CDR2 SAAADI. V was pared by 4 bases and J by 3 bases, with 18 bases between. CDR3 region: CASSATIGQVDTGELFF. The CDR3 nucleotides are TGCGCCAGCAGTGCGACGATAGGGCAGGTGGACACCGGGGAGCTGTTTTTT.

This chain joins TRBV7-4 and TRBJ1-1, with D uncertain. The CDR3 runs 14 residues. V dropped 1 base and J dropped 3 bases, with 9 bases sitting between them. Germline V gives CDR1 SGHVT, CDR2 SQSDAQ. CDR3 in DNA: TGTGCCAGCAGCTTAGTACGTCGGGACACTGAAGCTTTCTTT. It codes for CASSLVRRDTEAFF.

The rearrangement links TRBV19 to TRBJ2-7, with 8 bases that match TRBD1. In germline, CDR1 is LNHDA, CDR2 SQIVND (reference sequence). V shed 8 bases, J shed 0 bases, and the junction held 3 bases outside the gene matches. CDR3 length: 13 residues. Here the CDR3 DNA reads TGTGCCAGTCGAGACAGGGGCTCCTACGAGCAGTACTTC. Amino acid sequence: CASRDRGSYEQYF.

A single count supports this clone. This sequence joins TRBV6-4 and TRBJ2-1, with 14 bases that match TRBD2. V trimming: 2 bases; J trimming: 7 bases; junction bases outside the gene matches: 7. The CDR3 totals 17 residues. CDR1 and CDR2 (germline): MRHNA, SNTAGT. CDR3 DNA: TGTGCCAGCAGTGACACAGGGGGACTAGCGGGAGCAAATGAGCAGTTCTTC. It yields the protein CASSDTGGLAGANEQFF.

The V and J genes are TRBV5-1 and TRBJ2-1; 7 nucleotides line up with TRBD2. CDR3 length: 17 residues. Losses at the gene ends were 5 bases for V and 7 bases for J; bases not matched to a gene: 18. Per the germline V gene, CDR1 is SGHRS and CDR2 is YFSETQ. CDR3 amino acids: CASSSRKAGAPPNEQFF. The CDR3 DNA reads TGCGCCAGCAGTTCGAGGAAGGCGGGAGCCCCGCCTAATGAGCAGTTCTTC.

This clone was found a few times. This chain uses TRBV29-1 with TRBJ2-7; 11 nucleotides align to TRBD2. V was pared by 6 bases and J by 4 bases, with 5 bases of the junction left unmatched. The CDR3 runs 13 residues. Germline V lookup: CDR1 SQVTM, CDR2 ANQGSEA. The CDR3, as DNA: TGCAGCGTCTCGGGACTAGCGGTTTACGAGCAGTACTTC. Amino acid sequence: CSVSGLAVYEQYF.

This chain links TRBV5-1 with TRBJ2-1; D gene unclear. The V and J ends lost 4 bases and 2 bases respectively, with 13 bases between them. The germline gives CDR1 SGHRS, CDR2 YFSETQ. This CDR3 has 15 amino acids. The CDR3: CASSPGPGTYNEQFF. The CDR3 DNA follows: TGCGCCAGCAGCCCCGGGCCTGGCACCTACAATGAGCAGTTCTTC.

The chain links TRBV6-5 to TRBJ2-1; 13 bases line up with TRBD2. CDR3 length: 16 residues. The ends lost 4 bases at V and 6 bases at J; junction bases unmatched: 6. Germline CDR1 is MNHEY and CDR2 is SVGAGI. CDR3 bases: TGTGCCAGCAGTTCAACTAGCGGGAGGGCCGCCAATGAGCAGTTCTTC. Translation: CASSSTSGRAANEQFF.

This chain links TRBV19 with TRBJ2-2; unclear D gene. Trimming removed 8 bases at V and 6 bases at J, with 19 bases between. The CDR3 has 15 residues. CDR1 is LNHDA and CDR2 is SQIVND in the germline V gene (reference sequence). The CDR3 sequence: CASSPSSLSAGELFF. CDR3 coding DNA: TGTGCCAGTTCCCCTTCCAGCTTGTCAGCCGGGGAGCTGTTTTTT.

The V call is TRBV29-1, the J call TRBJ1-3; TRBD1 might be the D (5 bases). Trimming took 6 bases from V and 4 from J, leaving 13 bases between them. The CDR3 runs to 13 residues. Germline V gives CDR1 SQVTM, CDR2 ANQGSEA. Here the CDR3 DNA reads TGCAGCGTGATCTGGGGGTTAGGAAACACCATATATTTT. Translated, it gives CSVIWGLGNTIYF.

The chain joins TRBV5-4 to TRBJ2-3, with 12 bases aligning to TRBD1. V gave up 4 bases and J gave up 6 bases; unmatched junction bases: 9. CDR1 SGHNT and CDR2 YYREEE come from the germline V gene (reference sequence). The CDR3 consists of 16 residues. CDR3 sequence (DNA): TGTGCCAGCAGCCCGGGGGACAGGGGGCGGTGGGATACGCAGTATTTT. Translating it yields CASSPGDRGRWDTQYF.

The genes are TRBV6-5 and TRBJ2-4; TRBD2 matches 7 bases. Per the germline V gene, CDR1 is MNHEY and CDR2 is SVGAGI. The CDR3 totals 15 residues. J lost 11 bases, V lost 5 bases, and 15 bases had no gene match. CDR3 sequence: CASSPVGGGEGFQYF. The DNA for the CDR3 is TGTGCCAGCAGTCCCGTTGGGGGAGGGGAGGGTTTTCAGTACTTC.

This clone is judged medium-sized (0.01 to 0.1%). The V and J genes are TRBV10-3 and TRBJ2-1; D is perhaps TRBD2 (5 bases). There are 14 residues in the CDR3. Between the trimmed V and J ends, which lost 7 bases and 2 bases, there was a span of 12 bases. From germline, CDR1 is ENHRY and CDR2 SYGVKD. DNA of the CDR3: TGTGCCATCAAAGAGACGGGGACCTACAATGAGCAGTTCTTC. Translating gives CAIKETGTYNEQFF.